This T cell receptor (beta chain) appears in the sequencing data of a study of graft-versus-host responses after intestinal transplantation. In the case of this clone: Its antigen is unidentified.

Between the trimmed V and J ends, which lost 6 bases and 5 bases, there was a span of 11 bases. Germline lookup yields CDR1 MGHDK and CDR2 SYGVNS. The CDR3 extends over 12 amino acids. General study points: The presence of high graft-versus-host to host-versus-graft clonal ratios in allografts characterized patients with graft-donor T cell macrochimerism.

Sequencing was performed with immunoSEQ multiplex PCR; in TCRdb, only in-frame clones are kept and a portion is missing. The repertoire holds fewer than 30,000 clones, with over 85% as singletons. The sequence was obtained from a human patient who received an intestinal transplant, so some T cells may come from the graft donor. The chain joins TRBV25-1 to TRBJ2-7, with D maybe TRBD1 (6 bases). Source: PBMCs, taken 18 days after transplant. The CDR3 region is CASSLSGDEQYF. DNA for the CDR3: TGTGCCAGCAGCCTTTCAGGGGACGAGCAGTACTTC.